One sample yielded the 11 T cell receptor beta chains listed below, sequenced in a study of blood T cells in healthy people across ages. Primed by a sample-barcoded 5' primer and a J-beta primer mix, a second PCR proceeded for 7 to 11 cycles. TCRdb redid the calling of the 5' RACE reads with MiXCR, one entry per CDR3 protein. The table shows over 700,000 distinct CDR3 sequences, with approximately 55% occurring only once. Sequencing used blood. Receptor source: an elderly man in good health.

The chain couples TRBV5-1 to TRBJ2-7; 8 bases are shared with TRBD1. Trimming at V came to 1 base and at J to 0 bases, leaving 3 bases not matched to a gene. Germline CDR1 SGHRS, CDR2 YFSETQ. This CDR3 spans 15 amino acids. The CDR3 loop is CASSLPGQDSYEQYF. DNA for the CDR3: TGCGCCAGCAGCTTGCCGGGACAGGACTCCTACGAGCAGTACTTC.

In its sample, this clonotype was seen once. The V call is TRBV7-2, the J call TRBJ2-4; tentatively, D is TRBD2 (5 bases). V lost 4 bases to trimming and J lost 1 base, with 11 bases between them. Germline lookup yields CDR1 SGHTA and CDR2 FQGNSA. The CDR3 has 15 amino acids. The CDR3 DNA sequence: TGTGCCAGCAGCTGGGCCCCGGGGGCCAAAAACATTCAGTACTTC. Its protein product is CASSWAPGAKNIQYF.

This clonotype was seen more than once but under ten times. The V and J genes are TRBV29-1 and TRBJ2-1; 12 bases line up with TRBD2. Trimming at V came to 6 bases and at J to 5 bases, leaving 2 bases not matched to a gene. Germline assignment: CDR1 SQVTM and CDR2 ANQGSEA. This CDR3 is 13 amino acids long. The CDR3 here is CSVGLAGNNEQFF. The CDR3 region has the DNA TGCAGCGTCGGACTAGCGGGGAACAATGAGCAGTTCTTC.

This clonotype was counted ten times or more. The chain links TRBV5-1 to TRBJ2-6, with a weak D call TRBD1 (6 bases). V was shortened by 3 bases and J by 2 bases, with 9 bases between the two germline ends. The CDR3 contains 15 residues. The germline CDR1 and CDR2 sequences are SGHRS and YFSETQ. DNA for the CDR3: TGCGCCAGCAGCTCTACAGGGACTGGGGCCAACGTCCTGACTTTC. Encoded protein: CASSSTGTGANVLTF.

This rearrangement joins TRBV29-1 to TRBJ2-3; D is perhaps TRBD1 (6 bases). This CDR3 region has 14 residues. Germline V CDR1 and CDR2: SQVTM, ANQGSEA. The germline V and J ends were trimmed by 3 bases and 0 bases, with 10 bases remaining between them. The CDR3 loop reads CSVDDTGSTDTQYF. DNA for the CDR3: TGCAGCGTTGATGATACAGGGAGCACAGATACGCAGTATTTT.

This chain uses TRBV4-2 with TRBJ2-3; 9 nucleotides agree with TRBD1. This CDR3 contains 14 residues. Germline lookup yields CDR1 LGHNA and CDR2 YNFKEQ. V lost 5 bases and J lost 3; bases outside the gene matches: 3. CDR3 nucleotide sequence: TGTGCCAGCAGCACGGACAGGGGAACAGATACGCAGTATTTT. Its protein product is CASSTDRGTDTQYF.

The chain has TRBV25-1 and TRBJ2-2; 7 bases fit TRBD2. V lost 4 bases to trimming and J lost 5 bases; unmatched junction nucleotides: 4. CDR1 MGHDK and CDR2 SYGVNS come from the germline V gene. CDR3 length equals 14 residues. This CDR3 is CASSARLATGELFF. The CDR3 DNA sequence: TGTGCCAGCAGTGCCAGACTAGCAACCGGGGAGCTGTTTTTT.

The chain carries TRBV9 and TRBJ1-1, with D perhaps matching TRBD1 (5 bases). Deletions cut 4 bases from V and 3 bases from J, with 16 bases between. The CDR3 is made up of 15 amino acids. Germline V gene data show CDR1 as SGDLS and CDR2 as YYNGEE. CDR3 sequence reads: CASSPRGTRDTEAFF. CDR3 in DNA: TGTGCCAGCAGCCCCCGAGGGACTAGGGACACTGAAGCTTTCTTT.

This clonotype was seen a few times. The chain employs TRBV28 and TRBJ2-7, with TRBD2 matching over 11 bases. Germline assignment: CDR1 MDHEN and CDR2 SYDVKM. V gave up 6 bases and J gave up 7 bases; unmatched junction bases: 5. The CDR3 has 13 amino acids. The CDR3 DNA sequence: TGTGCCAGCAGCACCGGGACTAGCGGAGAGCAGTACTTC. Translated: CASSTGTSGEQYF. Full variable domain (outside the CDR3, taken from reference TRBV28 and TRBJ2-7): DVKVTQSSRYLVKRTGEKVFLECVQDMDHENMFWYRQDPGLGLRLIYFSYDVKMKEKGDIPEGYSVSREKKERFSLILESASTNQTSMYLCASSTGTSGEQYFGPGTRLTVT.

This clonotype was seen more than once but under ten times. V and J are TRBV15 and TRBJ2-5; 9 nucleotides agree with TRBD2. The CDR3 has 16 residues. CDR1 and CDR2 (germline): LNHNV, YYDKDF (reference sequence). The trim removed 0 bases at V and 5 bases at J, leaving 7 bases unmatched. The CDR3 DNA follows: TGTGCCACCAGCAGAGATCGGGTAGCGGGAGAGGAGACCCAGTACTTC. Translation gives CATSRDRVAGEETQYF.

V gene TRBV6-6 combines with J gene TRBJ1-6, with TRBD1 as a possible D gene (5 bases). The germline V gene encodes CDR1 MNHNY and CDR2 SVGAGI (reference sequence). Trimming removed 0 bases from V and 7 bases from J, with 13 bases in between. There are 16 residues in the CDR3. CDR3 sequence (DNA): TGTGCCAGCAGTTACTCGATAAAGACAGAGAATTCACCCCTCCACTTT. Its translation is CASSYSIKTENSPLHF.